The 25 T cell receptor beta chains listed next were all sequenced from one sample in a study of CD8+CD57+ T cells in acquired aplastic anemia. TCR beta VDJ combinations and CDR3 sequences were profiled from genomic DNA. TCRdb used MiXCR to reprocess the reads, holding one entry per CDR3 protein. The data show under 350,000 distinct CDR3 sequences, with approximately 57% seen just once and 1% to 1.5% held by the top ten. Whoever was chosen for sequencing had shown CD8+CD57+ cell expansion by flow cytometry. Source material: sorted CD4+, CD8+, or CD8+CD57+ T cells (not recorded which) from PBMCs. The receptor set was obtained from a human donor with aplastic anemia.

In its sample, this clonotype was seen once. This rearrangement joins TRBV5-1 to TRBJ1-4, with D perhaps TRBD1 (6 bases). The V end lost 0 bases, the J end lost 2 bases, and 11 bases lay between the germline ends. This CDR3 is 16 amino acids long. CDR1 and CDR2 (germline): SGHRS, YFSETQ. Here the CDR3 DNA reads TGCGCCAGCAGCTTGGGACAGGCGTGGACTAATGAAAAACTGTTTTTT. The encoded protein is CASSLGQAWTNEKLFF.

V is TRBV19 and J is TRBJ1-1; no definite D call. The V gene lost 3 bases and the J gene lost 1 base, with 9 bases spanning the gap. Germline CDR1 is LNHDA and CDR2 is SQIVND (reference sequence). CDR3 length equals 14 residues. The CDR3 DNA sequence: TGTGCCAGTAGTATGGCAGTGACGAACACTGAAGCTTTCTTT. Its translation: CASSMAVTNTEAFF.

This chain links TRBV7-6 with TRBJ2-5; D may be TRBD2 (7 bases). This CDR3 region has 14 residues. The V end lost 1 base, the J end lost 5 bases, and 11 bases lay between the germline ends. The germline V gene has CDR1 SGHVS and CDR2 FNYEAQ. The CDR3 sequence is CASSLVGGVETQYF. The DNA for the CDR3 is TGTGCCAGCAGCTTAGTAGGGGGGGTGGAGACCCAGTACTTC.

V and J are TRBV19 and TRBJ2-7, with D possibly matching TRBD1 (6 bases). The germline gives CDR1 LNHDA, CDR2 SQIVND (reference sequence). Trimming removed 5 bases from V and 6 bases from J, with 11 bases in between. The CDR3 runs to 12 residues. The CDR3 loop is CASSGRRGEQYF. The DNA for the CDR3 is TGTGCCAGTAGTGGCCGCAGGGGCGAGCAGTACTTC.

This clonotype was seen many times. The chain recombines TRBV6-6 with TRBJ2-7; D gene unclear. CDR1 MNHNY and CDR2 SVGAGI come from the germline V gene (reference sequence). V was cut by 10 bases and J by 0 bases, with 22 bases left in between. The CDR3 length is 16 residues. The CDR3 sequence is CAIRDSVGSGSYEQYF. The CDR3 region has the DNA TGTGCCATCAGAGATTCAGTGGGTTCAGGCTCCTACGAGCAGTACTTC.

With regard to this clonotype: Possible read error: a much larger clone is one base away. J is TRBJ2-7 and V is TRBV7-2, with 8 bases that match TRBD1. Unmatched junction bases numbered 10, after V lost 6 bases and J lost 3 bases. CDR3 length: 15 residues. Germline CDR1 reads SGHTA; CDR2 reads FQGNSA. The CDR3 loop is CASRQAGQANYEQYF. The CDR3 DNA follows: TGTGCCAGCAGACAGGCGGGACAGGCGAACTACGAGCAGTACTTC. The full variable domain, with the rest looked up from reference TRBV7-2 and TRBJ2-7, is GAGVSQSPSNKVTEKGKDVELRCDPISGHTALYWYRQSLGQGLEFLIYFQGNSAPDKSGLPSDRFSAERTGGSVSTLTIQRTQQEDSAVYLCASRQAGQANYEQYFGPGTRLTVT.

Only a few counts were recorded for this clonotype. This chain links TRBV2 with TRBJ2-3; D ambiguous. This CDR3 comprises 12 residues. Trimming shortened V by 3 bases and J by 3 bases, and 4 bases separated the two germline ends. Germline-derived CDR1 and CDR2 are SNHLY and FYNNEI. CDR3 sequence reads: CASSEATDTQYF. DNA for the CDR3: TGTGCCAGCAGTGAGGCGACAGATACGCAGTATTTT.

This clonotype has a count of ten or more. CDR3 sequence reads: CASRRGGRGSEQFF. In DNA, the CDR3 is TGTGCCAGCAGAAGAGGAGGGAGGGGCAGCGAGCAGTTCTTC. The rearrangement links TRBV13 to TRBJ2-1; 7 bases map to TRBD2. The V and J ends lost 6 bases and 10 bases, in that order; junction bases with no gene match: 12. The CDR3 is 14 residues long. Germline CDR1 reads PRHDT; CDR2 reads FYEKMQ (reference sequence).

The V and J genes are TRBV6-5 and TRBJ1-5; D remains unclear. Between the trimmed V and J ends, which lost 8 bases and 0 bases, there was a span of 20 bases. The CDR3 consists of 17 residues. Germline V gene lookup returns CDR1 MNHEY and CDR2 SVGAGI. The CDR3 DNA sequence: TGTGCCAGCGGCTACATTTTTCGACAAATTAGCAATCAGCCCCAGCATTTT. This codes for CASGYIFRQISNQPQHF.

This clonotype was counted between two and nine times. CDR3 residues: CASSSTGLHSPLHF. DNA for the CDR3: TGTGCCAGCAGCTCGACAGGATTACATTCACCCCTCCACTTT. This sequence joins TRBV7-8 and TRBJ1-6; D possibly corresponds to TRBD1 (6 bases). The V end was cut by 4 bases, the J end by 8 bases, with 12 bases between. The germline CDR1 and CDR2 sequences are SGHVS and FQNEAQ. The CDR3 covers 14 residues.

In its sample, this clonotype was seen many times. This rearrangement joins TRBV2 to TRBJ2-5, with 7 bases fitting TRBD2. V lost 3 bases to trimming and J lost 0 bases; unmatched junction nucleotides: 4. This CDR3 is 15 amino acids long. Germline V gene lookup returns CDR1 SNHLY and CDR2 FYNNEI. CDR3 sequence (DNA): TGTGCCAGCAGTGAGGGGGGACTATACCAAGAGACCCAGTACTTC. It translates to CASSEGGLYQETQYF.

In its sample, this clonotype was seen once. The J gene is TRBJ1-2, the V gene TRBV19; D unclear. This CDR3 spans 12 amino acids. The germline V and J ends were trimmed by 6 bases and 3 bases, with 8 bases remaining between them. CDR1 LNHDA and CDR2 SQIVND come from the germline V gene (reference sequence). The CDR3 spells CASSYLDYGYTF. The CDR3 DNA follows: TGTGCCAGTAGCTATTTGGACTATGGCTACACCTTC.

V usage is TRBV24-1 and J usage is TRBJ1-5, with a weak D call TRBD1 (5 bases). The CDR3 length is 14 residues. Deletions cut 7 bases from V and 7 bases from J, with 16 bases between. Germline V gene lookup returns CDR1 KGHDR and CDR2 SFDVKD. CDR3 sequence: CATREGGTGQPQHF. The CDR3 region has the DNA TGTGCCACCAGAGAGGGAGGGACGGGGCAGCCCCAGCATTTT.

Concerning this clonotype itself: The germline gene is not matched at one end of the junction; a read error may be the cause. The CDR3 here is CATRAHGGRDSGEQLF. In DNA form, the CDR3 reads TGTGCCACCAGAGCCCATGGCGGGAGGGATTCGGGTGAGCAGCTCTTC. The V and J genes are TRBV15 and TRBJ2-1, with 9 bases identical to TRBD2. The CDR3 runs to 16 residues. Germline V CDR1 and CDR2: LNHNV, YYDKDF (reference sequence).

This clonotype was recorded many times. The chain recombines TRBV6-5 with TRBJ2-7; perhaps D is TRBD1 or TRBD2 (5 bases each). V gave up 6 bases and J gave up 1 base, with 10 bases separating them. The V gene's germline CDR1 is MNHEY and CDR2 SVGAGI. The length of the CDR3 is 13 residues. CDR3 sequence: CASRGDGSYEQYF. The CDR3, as DNA: TGTGCCAGCAGGGGGGACGGATCCTACGAGCAGTACTTC.

With regard to this clonotype: Its ends do not fully match the called genes, so a read error is possible. CDR3 DNA: TGTGCCAGCAGGCGGTCAGGGGAATATGGCTACACCTTC. Translating it yields CASRRSGEYGYTF. The V call is TRBV4-1, the J call TRBJ1-2, with D possibly matching TRBD1 (6 bases). Looked up from germline, CDR1 is MGHRA and CDR2 is YSYEKL. This CDR3 region has 13 residues.

This chain joins TRBV19 and TRBJ1-2, with D hard to call. V was cut by 0 bases and J by 7 bases, with 18 bases left in between. CDR3 length: 16 residues. The V gene's germline CDR1 is LNHDA and CDR2 SQIVND (reference sequence). The chain's CDR3 is CASSIEDGEPFFGYTF. The CDR3, as DNA: TGTGCCAGTAGTATAGAGGACGGGGAGCCGTTTTTTGGCTACACCTTC.

In nucleotides, the CDR3 is TGTGCCAGCACCCAGATCCGGGACAGGGCCTACAATGAGCAGTTCTTC. Its translation is CASTQIRDRAYNEQFF. The chain has TRBV12-3 or TRBV12-4 and TRBJ2-1, with 9 bases lining up with TRBD1. With V trimmed by 7 bases and J by 2 bases, 9 bases remained unmatched. The CDR3 is made up of 16 amino acids.

This clonotype was detected ten times or more. The chain carries TRBV20-1 and TRBJ2-7; 14 bases match TRBD2. After removal of 6 bases from V and 3 bases from J, the junction contained 16 bases not matched to a gene. This CDR3 is built from 18 residues. Germline V gives CDR1 DFQATT, CDR2 SNEGSKA (reference sequence). The CDR3 DNA sequence: TGCAGTGCCTCCCGGACTAGCGGGAGGTCACCCATCTTCTACGAGCAGTACTTC. It codes for CSASRTSGRSPIFYEQYF.

This chain links TRBV2 with TRBJ1-6; TRBD1 aligns across 7 bases. Germline CDR1 and CDR2: SNHLY and FYNNEI. This CDR3 spans 16 amino acids. V shed 8 bases and J 3 bases; nucleotides not matched to a gene: 10. Here the CDR3 reads CASQGQESFYNSPLHF. In DNA form, the CDR3 reads TGTGCCAGCCAAGGACAGGAATCATTCTATAATTCACCCCTCCACTTT.

This clonotype was counted a single time. The genes are TRBV20-1 and TRBJ2-2; 10 bases fit TRBD2. This CDR3 is built from 15 residues. CDR1 and CDR2 (germline): DFQATT, SNEGSKA (reference sequence). The trim removed 6 bases at V and 6 bases at J, leaving 10 bases unmatched. The DNA for the CDR3 is TGCAGTGCGCCGCTAGCGGGAGAAGCGGCCGGGGAGCTGTTTTTT. Protein: CSAPLAGEAAGELFF.

This clonotype occurred a few times. The chain joins TRBV5-1 to TRBJ2-1, with D unresolved. Trimming removed 0 bases from V and 8 bases from J, with 12 bases in between. This CDR3 is built from 14 residues. Germline values: CDR1 SGHRS, CDR2 YFSETQ. In DNA form, the CDR3 reads TGCGCCAGCAGCTTGGCGTCGGGTTTCGATGAGCAGTTCTTC. This sequence encodes CASSLASGFDEQFF.

This clonotype was observed at least ten times. The chain recombines TRBV12-3 or TRBV12-4 with TRBJ2-5; the D gene is possibly TRBD2 (7 bases). CDR3 size: 15 residues. Trimming took off 4 bases at V and 4 bases at J, with 16 bases between the two ends. DNA for the CDR3: TGTGCCAGCAGTTGGGGGGGGGGGGCTGGAGAGACCCAGTACTTC. Translating it yields CASSWGGGAGETQYF.

The V call is TRBV20-1, the J call TRBJ2-7, with TRBD1 matching over 7 bases. The J segment lost 3 bases and the V segment lost 7 bases, leaving 6 bases of the junction unmatched. CDR3 length: 12 residues. In germline, CDR1 is DFQATT, CDR2 SNEGSKA (reference sequence). As DNA, the CDR3 is TGCAGTGTCTTACAGGGGAACTACGAGCAGTACTTC. Translation: CSVLQGNYEQYF.

This clonotype appeared a few times. The chain carries TRBV7-9 and TRBJ2-2; 9 bases agree with TRBD1. The V and J ends lost 6 bases and 4 bases, in that order; junction bases with no gene match: 6. Germline CDR1 and CDR2: SEHNR and FQNEAQ (reference sequence). The CDR3 is made up of 15 amino acids. CDR3 loop: CASRIGTGSTGELFF. CDR3 nucleotides: TGTGCCAGCAGAATCGGGACAGGGTCCACCGGGGAGCTGTTTTTT.